These 21 T cell receptor beta chains originate from one sample sequenced in a study of cytomegalovirus exposure and HLA in healthy donors. The PCR ran on 60 Vbeta and 13 Jbeta primers. TCRdb's copy holds only in-frame clones and misses some; the assay was immunoSEQ multiplex PCR. Among about 120,000 clones listed, over 70% were seen once. The sample taken for sequencing was PBMCs. Receptor source: a woman aged 50 to 60 in good health and CMV-seronegative.

CDR3 residues: CASLGLAEGVETQYF. The CDR3 nucleotides are TGTGCCAGTTTAGGGCTAGCGGAAGGGGTAGAGACCCAGTACTTC. The chain links TRBV19 to TRBJ2-5; 7 bases map to TRBD2. Per the germline V gene, CDR1 is LNHDA and CDR2 is SQIVND (reference sequence). The CDR3 contains 15 residues. V lost 8 bases to trimming and J lost 4 bases; unmatched junction nucleotides: 13.

The rearrangement joins TRBV7-2 to TRBJ2-2; TRBD2 aligns across 9 bases. Looked up from germline, CDR1 is SGHTA and CDR2 is FQGNSA. The CDR3 runs to 17 residues. Unmatched junction bases numbered 7, after V lost 5 bases and J lost 0 bases. The CDR3 DNA sequence: TGTGCCAGCAGCGTCAGACTAGCGGCCTCGAACACCGGGGAGCTGTTTTTT. Its translation: CASSVRLAASNTGELFF.

This clone has just one count. J is TRBJ2-7 and V is TRBV28; D ambiguous. Germline V CDR1 and CDR2: MDHEN, SYDVKM. The CDR3 loop spans 11 amino acids. Trimming shortened V by 7 bases and J by 6 bases, and 10 bases separated the two germline ends. CDR3 region: CASTARLEQYF. As DNA, the CDR3 is TGTGCCAGCACCGCCAGACTCGAGCAGTACTTC. Full variable domain (missing parts from reference TRBV28 and TRBJ2-7): DVKVTQSSRYLVKRTGEKVFLECVQDMDHENMFWYRQDPGLGLRLIYFSYDVKMKEKGDIPEGYSVSREKKERFSLILESASTNQTSMYLCASTARLEQYFGPGTRLTVT.

Turning to this clone: The same CDR3 also results from other DNA sequences found in this sample. V is TRBV5-1 and J is TRBJ2-1, with 12 bases lining up with TRBD2. Trimming at V came to 3 bases and at J to 4 bases, leaving 2 bases not matched to a gene. Germline lookup yields CDR1 SGHRS and CDR2 YFSETQ. The CDR3 consists of 15 residues. For the CDR3, the DNA is TGCGCCAGCAGCTCCACTAGCGGGAGGTACAATGAGCAGTTCTTC. Protein: CASSSTSGRYNEQFF.

This chain connects TRBV6-5 to TRBJ2-7; 7 bases fit TRBD2. The CDR3 covers 14 residues. V shed 6 bases and J 0 bases; nucleotides not matched to a gene: 5. Germline V CDR1 and CDR2: MNHEY, SVGAGI. The CDR3 protein is CASSQGLGSYEQYF. CDR3 nucleotides: TGTGCCAGCAGCCAAGGACTAGGCTCCTACGAGCAGTACTTC.

V gene TRBV7-3 combines with J gene TRBJ1-3; a weak D match, TRBD1 (5 bases). There are 16 residues in the CDR3. The germline CDR1 and CDR2 sequences are SGHTA and FQGTGA. V lost 1 base to trimming and J lost 4 bases, with 14 bases between them. The CDR3 nucleotides are TGTGCCAGCAGCTTAAGTGGCCCTGGGGCGGGAAACACCATATATTTT. Protein sequence: CASSLSGPGAGNTIYF.

The gene calls are TRBV28 and TRBJ1-2; 8 nucleotides agree with TRBD1. The J segment lost 6 bases and the V segment lost 1 base, leaving 7 bases of the junction unmatched. The CDR3 is made up of 15 amino acids. The germline gives CDR1 MDHEN, CDR2 SYDVKM. CDR3 amino acids: CASSLSPRTGNGYTF. CDR3 DNA sequence: TGTGCCAGCAGTTTATCCCCTCGGACAGGGAATGGCTACACCTTC.

The V and J genes are TRBV7-3 and TRBJ2-5, with D possibly TRBD2 on 6 matching bases. Gene TRBJ2-7 matches the end of the DNA better, so the J call may be wrong. Per germline, CDR1 SGHTA and CDR2 FQGTGA. The CDR3 is 15 amino acids. In nucleotides, the CDR3 is TGTGCCAGCAGCGTCGACGGGACTGGTCTCTACGAGCAGTACTTC. Translating it yields CASSVDGTGLYEQYF.

The chain combines TRBV28 with TRBJ2-5, with 8 bases lining up with TRBD2. The CDR3 totals 13 residues. V shed 6 bases and J 5 bases; nucleotides not matched to a gene: 5. The germline gives CDR1 MDHEN, CDR2 SYDVKM. The CDR3 bases are TGTGCCAGCAGCGGGACTAGGTCCGAGACCCAGTACTTC. Its protein is CASSGTRSETQYF.

This clone has a single count. The J gene is TRBJ1-1, the V gene TRBV28; no reliable D call. Germline V lookup: CDR1 MDHEN, CDR2 SYDVKM. V lost 3 bases, J lost 6 bases, and 8 bases lay in between. The CDR3 covers 12 residues. The CDR3 bases are TGTGCCAGCAGTTTGGGGAGGCCTGAAGCTTTCTTT. Residues: CASSLGRPEAFF.

This chain uses TRBV11-3 with TRBJ2-7; TRBD1 agrees at 8 bases. Germline loops: CDR1 SGHNT, CDR2 YENEEA. The CDR3 sequence is 14 residues long. J lost 5 bases, V lost 1 base, and 4 bases had no gene match. The CDR3 here is CASSLGPDRDEQYF. In DNA, the CDR3 is TGTGCCAGCAGCTTAGGACCGGACAGGGACGAGCAGTACTTC.

The chain combines TRBV7-8 with TRBJ2-3, with D possibly being TRBD2 (5 bases). Germline CDR1 reads SGHVS; CDR2 reads FQNEAQ. Trimming pared 5 bases from V and 4 bases from J, leaving 22 bases between. The CDR3 length is 17 residues. The CDR3 protein is CASSPQILVVVSDTQYF. DNA for the CDR3: TGTGCCAGCAGCCCCCAGATACTAGTGGTGGTCTCAGATACGCAGTATTTT.

This chain connects TRBV30 to TRBJ1-5, with 9 bases that match TRBD1. With V trimmed by 1 base and J by 5 bases, 0 bases remained unmatched. Germline CDR1 GTSNPN, CDR2 SVGIG (reference sequence). The CDR3 consists of 13 residues. Here the CDR3 reads CAWSGTGDQPQHF. The CDR3 nucleotides read TGTGCCTGGAGTGGGACAGGGGATCAGCCCCAGCATTTT. Drawing the rest from reference TRBV30 and TRBJ1-5, the complete variable domain is SQTIHQWPATLVQPVGSPLSLECTVEGTSNPNLYWYRQAAGRGLQLLFYSVGIGQISSEVPQNLSASRPQDRQFILSSKKLLLSDSGFYLCAWSGTGDQPQHFGDGTRLSIL.

The chain couples TRBV25-1 to TRBJ2-6, with 7 bases fitting TRBD1. CDR3 length equals 18 residues. Germline loops: CDR1 MGHDK, CDR2 SYGVNS. Trimming cost V 6 bases and J 0 bases; bases outside gene matches: 11. In DNA, the CDR3 is TGTGCCAGCAGCCCCCAAGAGGGGGCCAGCTCTGGGGCCAACGTCCTGACTTTC. Translated, it gives CASSPQEGASSGANVLTF.

J is TRBJ2-7 and V is TRBV28, with unresolved D. The V and J ends lost 6 bases and 5 bases respectively, with 20 bases between them. This CDR3 contains 15 residues. Germline CDR1 is MDHEN and CDR2 is SYDVKM. The CDR3 DNA follows: TGTGCCAGCAGCCGAATGACTTCGATACCTAACGAGCAGTACTTC. Translating it yields CASSRMTSIPNEQYF.

A few counts support this clone. The rearrangement uses TRBV7-3 and TRBJ2-2; TRBD1 matches at 7 bases. Trimming at V came to 2 bases and at J to 4 bases, leaving 7 bases not matched to a gene. The CDR3 spans 16 residues. Germline V lookup: CDR1 SGHTA, CDR2 FQGTGA. In DNA, the CDR3 is TGTGCCAGCAGCTTACTCCCGACAGGGTCCACCGGGGAGCTGTTTTTT. Translated: CASSLLPTGSTGELFF.

This chain joins TRBV19 and TRBJ1-2; D is unresolved. CDR1 is LNHDA and CDR2 is SQIVND in the germline V gene (reference sequence). Trimming took off 1 base at V and 10 bases at J, with 10 bases between the two ends. The CDR3 sequence is 12 residues long. Written as DNA, the CDR3 is TGTGCCAGTAGTATAGGAGGGTGGTTCTACACCTTC. Translation: CASSIGGWFYTF.

This chain links TRBV28 with TRBJ2-1; 12 bases align to TRBD2. The junction had 7 bases not matched to a gene; V was cut back by 6 bases and J by 7 bases. Per germline, CDR1 MDHEN and CDR2 SYDVKM. CDR3 size: 15 residues. DNA of the CDR3: TGTGCCAGCAGCCCCCCCGGACTAGCGGGGAATGAGCAGTTCTTC. Translating gives CASSPPGLAGNEQFF.

The chain recombines TRBV5-1 with TRBJ2-3, with unresolved D. This CDR3 has 16 amino acids. Germline V gene data show CDR1 as SGHRS and CDR2 as YFSETQ. V lost 4 bases to trimming and J lost 1 base, with 16 bases between them. This CDR3 reads CASSPGSGSGTDTQYF. The CDR3 coding sequence is TGCGCCAGCAGCCCCGGTTCGGGTTCTGGCACAGATACGCAGTATTTT.

The chain recombines TRBV19 with TRBJ2-6; TRBD1 matches 8 bases. The CDR3 is made up of 17 amino acids. Germline CDR1 reads LNHDA; CDR2 reads SQIVND (reference sequence). After removal of 2 bases from V and 2 bases from J, the junction contained 5 bases not matched to a gene. The CDR3: CASSIRQGAAGANVLTF. For the CDR3, the DNA is TGTGCCAGTAGTATAAGGCAGGGGGCAGCTGGGGCCAACGTCCTGACTTTC. Together with reference TRBV19 and TRBJ2-6, the CDR3 gives the full variable domain: DGGITQSPKYLFRKEGQNVTLSCEQNLNHDAMYWYRQDPGQGLRLIYYSQIVNDFQKGDIAEGYSVSREKKESFPLTVTSAQKNPTAFYLCASSIRQGAAGANVLTFGAGSRLTVL.

The rearrangement uses TRBV11-2 and TRBJ2-5; 8 bases align to TRBD1. This CDR3 has 14 residues. The germline CDR1 and CDR2 sequences are SGHAT and FQNNGV. With V trimmed by 3 bases and J by 4 bases, 4 bases remained unmatched. CDR3 DNA sequence: TGTGCCAGCAGCTTCGGGGACAGGCGAGAGACCCAGTACTTC. Protein sequence: CASSFGDRRETQYF. The full variable domain, in which reference TRBV11-2 and TRBJ2-5 provide the parts outside the CDR3, is EAGVAQSPRYKIIEKRQSVAFWCNPISGHATLYWYQQILGQGPKLLIQFQNNGVVDDSQLPKDRFSAERLKGVDSTLKIQPAKLEDSAVYLCASSFGDRRETQYFGPGTRLLVL.